This entry lists 26 T cell receptor beta chains sequenced from one sample in a study of CD8 T cells in Susac syndrome. The RNA input was about 0.5 to 1 ug, and it was reverse transcribed with random hexamers. TCRdb reanalysed the immunoSEQ multiplex PCR reads using MiXCR and keeps one entry per CDR3 protein. The table records 100,000 or so distinct CDR3 sequences, around 90% of them present only once. The specimen sequenced was CD4+ T cells from PBMCs. The receptor set was obtained from a human donor in good health.

The J gene is TRBJ2-6, the V gene TRBV10-3, with a tentative D call TRBD2 (6 bases). Trimming removed 7 bases at V and 0 bases at J, with 10 bases between. In germline, CDR1 is ENHRY, CDR2 SYGVKD. There are 15 residues in the CDR3. Written as DNA, the CDR3 is TGTGCCATCACGGGGGTGGACTCTGGGGCCAACGTCCTGACTTTC. This sequence encodes CAITGVDSGANVLTF.

The rearrangement joins TRBV5-6 to TRBJ1-5; unclear D gene. The V and J ends lost 0 bases and 0 bases respectively, with 4 bases between them. Germline-derived CDR1 and CDR2 are SGHDT and YYEEEE. The CDR3 covers 14 residues. DNA of the CDR3: TGTGCCAGCAGCTTGGACAGTAGCAATCAGCCCCAGCATTTT. Amino acids: CASSLDSSNQPQHF.

J is TRBJ2-3 and V is TRBV28; 11 bases fit TRBD1. Losses at the gene ends were 5 bases for V and 1 base for J; bases not matched to a gene: 8. The CDR3 has 17 amino acids. Germline V gene sequence: CDR1 MDHEN, CDR2 SYDVKM. DNA for the CDR3: TGTGCCAGCAGTGCGGACAGGGGGCGAGTGGGCACAGATACGCAGTATTTT. Residues: CASSADRGRVGTDTQYF.

The chain links TRBV23-1 to TRBJ2-1; 11 bases are a match to TRBD1. TRBV23-1 is labeled an ORF, and its function is uncertain. The CDR3 runs to 14 residues. V trimming: 7 bases; J trimming: 6 bases; junction bases outside the gene matches: 5. The CDR3 sequence: CASTGQGAGNEQFF. The CDR3 region has the DNA TGCGCCAGCACTGGACAGGGGGCGGGCAATGAGCAGTTCTTC.

V is TRBV20-1 and J is TRBJ2-1, with a possible D match to TRBD2 (5 bases). Per germline, CDR1 DFQATT and CDR2 SNEGSKA (reference sequence). CDR3 length: 16 residues. Trimming stripped 4 bases from V and 0 bases from J, with 16 bases between. CDR3 nucleotide sequence: TGCAGTGCTAATAGAGCAAGCGGAAGCTCCTACAATGAGCAGTTCTTC. It specifies CSANRASGSSYNEQFF.

V and J are TRBV14 and TRBJ2-1; 10 nucleotides match TRBD1. The CDR3 is 16 residues long. With 5 bases clipped from V and 8 bases from J, the junction kept 12 bases outside the gene matches. In germline, CDR1 is SGHDN, CDR2 FVKESK. Written as DNA, the CDR3 is TGTGCCAGCAGCTGGATGTCCGGGACAGGGGTGGATGAGCAGTTCTTC. Protein sequence: CASSWMSGTGVDEQFF.

This CDR3 is CASSPDRGRSTNEKLFF. The CDR3 nucleotides read TGCGCCAGCAGCCCGGACAGGGGACGTTCAACTAATGAAAAACTGTTTTTT. J is TRBJ1-4 and V is TRBV5-1; 9 bases are shared with TRBD1. The CDR3 length is 17 residues. The V and J ends lost 4 bases and 0 bases, in that order; junction bases with no gene match: 7. CDR1 is SGHRS and CDR2 is YFSETQ in the germline V gene.

The chain joins TRBV20-1 to TRBJ2-7, with D unresolved. V was pared by 6 bases and J by 3 bases, with 15 bases between. The CDR3 contains 13 residues. Germline-derived CDR1 and CDR2 are DFQATT and SNEGSKA (reference sequence). DNA for the CDR3: TGCAGTGCCAAGTGGGTCATGGGCTACGAGCAGTACTTC. This encodes CSAKWVMGYEQYF.

J is TRBJ2-1 and V is TRBV2; 11 bases agree with TRBD2. The V segment lost 5 bases and the J segment 5 bases; nucleotides outside the gene matches: 8. This CDR3 comprises 16 residues. Looked up from germline, CDR1 is SNHLY and CDR2 is FYNNEI. The CDR3 protein is CASSHLLAGDHNEQFF. DNA of the CDR3: TGTGCCAGCAGTCACCTACTAGCGGGAGACCACAATGAGCAGTTCTTC. Supplemented by reference TRBV2 and TRBJ2-1, the full variable domain reads EPEVTQTPSHQVTQMGQEVILRCVPISNHLYFYWYRQILGQKVEFLVSFYNNEISEKSEIFDDQFSVERPDGSNFTLKIRSTKLEDSAMYFCASSHLLAGDHNEQFFGPGTRLTVL.

The rearrangement joins TRBV6-2 or TRBV6-3 to TRBJ1-5; weak D call: TRBD1 (5 bases). Trimming removed 6 bases at V and 2 bases at J, with 17 bases between. CDR1 is MNHEY and CDR2 is SVGEGT in the germline V gene. The CDR3 length is 16 residues. The CDR3 DNA reads TGTGCCAGCAGACCCATCGGCAGGGAAGGCAATCAGCCCCAGCATTTT. Amino acids: CASRPIGREGNQPQHF.

The V call is TRBV20-1, the J call TRBJ2-3; TRBD2 agrees at 12 bases. The germline gives CDR1 DFQATT, CDR2 SNEGSKA (reference sequence). This CDR3 has 15 amino acids. The J segment lost 3 bases and the V segment lost 6 bases, leaving 7 bases of the junction unmatched. The CDR3 reads CSAQLAGGPTDTQYF. In nucleotides, the CDR3 is TGCAGTGCGCAGCTAGCGGGAGGGCCGACAGATACGCAGTATTTT.

In this sample, this clonotype turned up a few times. This chain links TRBV6-6 with TRBJ2-7; the D gene is possibly TRBD1 (5 bases). Germline loops: CDR1 MNHNY, CDR2 SVGAGI (reference sequence). The CDR3 covers 14 residues. V lost 5 bases, J lost 0 bases, and 11 bases lay in between. In DNA, the CDR3 is TGTGCCAGCAGTCGGACAACTCCCTCCTACGAGCAGTACTTC. Its translation: CASSRTTPSYEQYF.

This chain uses TRBV29-1 with TRBJ2-3; D tentatively reads TRBD1 or TRBD2 (5 bases each). Germline CDR1 and CDR2: SQVTM and ANQGSEA. The CDR3 extends over 12 amino acids. V lost 7 bases to trimming and J lost 4 bases, with 12 bases between them. The CDR3 DNA reads as TGCAGCGGTCGGGACGTCCCAGATACGCAGTATTTT. Translation: CSGRDVPDTQYF.

The chain links TRBV20-1 to TRBJ1-5; 7 nucleotides align to TRBD1. This CDR3 region has 17 residues. V shed 4 bases and J 1 base; nucleotides not matched to a gene: 13. Per germline, CDR1 DFQATT and CDR2 SNEGSKA (reference sequence). CDR3 protein: CSATNRQGRGSNQPQHF. In nucleotides, the CDR3 is TGCAGTGCTACAAACCGACAGGGAAGAGGGAGCAATCAGCCCCAGCATTTT.

The gene calls are TRBV12-3 or TRBV12-4 and TRBJ1-1, with 7 positions matching TRBD1. The trim removed 4 bases at V and 2 bases at J, leaving 4 bases unmatched. The CDR3 has 14 residues. The CDR3 DNA follows: TGTGCCAGCAGTTCGGACAGGTTTAACACTGAAGCTTTCTTT. It translates to CASSSDRFNTEAFF.

The V call is TRBV7-6, the J call TRBJ2-3; a weak D match, TRBD2 (5 bases). V was cut by 1 base and J by 0 bases, with 11 bases left in between. CDR1 is SGHVS, CDR2 FNYEAQ, per germline. The CDR3 is 16 amino acids. CDR3 nucleotide sequence: TGTGCCAGCAGCTTAGGTAGCGCGCGTAGCACAGATACGCAGTATTTT. It is translated as CASSLGSARSTDTQYF.

The chain combines TRBV10-1 with TRBJ2-7; 7 bases map to TRBD2. From germline, CDR1 is WNHNN and CDR2 SYGVQD (reference sequence). The CDR3 sequence is 15 residues long. After removal of 4 bases from V and 4 bases from J, the junction contained 10 bases not matched to a gene. The CDR3 here is CASSVTGGFLYEQYF. The CDR3 DNA reads as TGCGCCAGCAGTGTTACGGGAGGTTTTCTTTACGAGCAGTACTTC.

This clonotype was seen a single time. The rearrangement links TRBV29-1 to TRBJ1-4, with unresolved D. The CDR3 spans 16 residues. The V gene lost 1 base and the J gene lost 7 bases, with 19 bases spanning the gap. Per the germline V gene, CDR1 is SQVTM and CDR2 is ANQGSEA. CDR3 amino acids: CSVEVRGNRGGEKLFF. In nucleotides, the CDR3 is TGCAGCGTTGAAGTTCGCGGAAATCGGGGTGGTGAAAAACTGTTTTTT.

The V and J genes are TRBV7-2 and TRBJ1-4; 12 bases are a match to TRBD1. The CDR3 length is 15 residues. The germline CDR1 and CDR2 sequences are SGHTA and FQGNSA. The V segment lost 6 bases and the J segment 7 bases; nucleotides outside the gene matches: 6. The CDR3 bases are TGTGCCAGCAGGCGAGGGACAGGGGGCAGTGAAAAACTGTTTTTT. Amino acid sequence: CASRRGTGGSEKLFF.

V is TRBV29-1 and J is TRBJ1-1; unclear D gene. The CDR3 is 15 residues long. Looked up from germline, CDR1 is SQVTM and CDR2 is ANQGSEA. Trimming pared 6 bases from V and 4 bases from J, leaving 21 bases between. The CDR3 is CSVGLGGRLATEAFF. In DNA form, the CDR3 reads TGCAGCGTCGGGCTGGGCGGCCGTTTGGCCACTGAAGCTTTCTTT.

The CDR3 nucleotides are TGTGCCATCACACAGGGGGAGGGCAATGAGCAGTTCTTC. Translating it yields CAITQGEGNEQFF. This chain uses TRBV10-3 with TRBJ2-1; D may be TRBD1 (8 bases). The CDR3 sequence is 13 residues long. CDR1 and CDR2 from the germline V gene are ENHRY and SYGVKD. Trimming pared 7 bases from V and 6 bases from J, leaving 13 bases between.

The chain joins TRBV9 to TRBJ2-1; 7 bases are shared with TRBD2. The CDR3 totals 18 residues. Germline V gene lookup returns CDR1 SGDLS and CDR2 YYNGEE. J lost 0 bases, V lost 0 bases, and 9 bases had no gene match. CDR3 protein: CASSVARAGTSSYNEQFF. CDR3 in DNA: TGTGCCAGCAGCGTAGCAAGAGCGGGGACGAGCTCCTACAATGAGCAGTTCTTC.

The rearrangement uses TRBV30 and TRBJ1-3; D remains ambiguous. V lost 0 bases, J lost 4 bases, and 4 bases lay in between. There are 12 residues in the CDR3. Germline assignment: CDR1 GTSNPN and CDR2 SVGIG (reference sequence). CDR3 coding DNA: TGTGCCTGGAGTGTTCAGGGAAACACCATATATTTT. Its protein is CAWSVQGNTIYF.

The rearrangement links TRBV6-5 to TRBJ2-5; 8 positions agree with TRBD1. J lost 4 bases, V lost 2 bases, and 3 bases had no gene match. The CDR3 runs 14 residues. The germline gives CDR1 MNHEY, CDR2 SVGAGI. The CDR3 is CASSYGTGRETQYF. The CDR3 DNA reads TGTGCCAGCAGTTACGGGACAGGAAGAGAGACCCAGTACTTC.

The V and J genes are TRBV6-2 or TRBV6-3 and TRBJ1-2, with unresolved D. This CDR3 is 15 amino acids long. The germline gives CDR1 MNHEY, CDR2 SVGEGT. Trimming removed 5 bases at V and 2 bases at J, with 15 bases between. The chain's CDR3 is CASSDRTQMNYGYTF. In DNA, the CDR3 is TGTGCCAGCAGTGACCGGACTCAAATGAACTATGGCTACACCTTC.

This chain uses TRBV12-3 or TRBV12-4 with TRBJ2-7; a possible D gene is TRBD2 (5 bases). Trimming pared 7 bases from V and 7 bases from J, leaving 17 bases between. This CDR3 has 13 amino acids. The CDR3 bases are TGTGCCAGCACGGGCGGTCCCCCGGGGGAGCAGTACTTC. Its translation is CASTGGPPGEQYF.